These 22 T cell receptor beta chains were sequenced from one sample in a study of T cell responses to AZD1222 COVID-19 vaccine. The repertoire was sequenced with immunoSEQ multiplex PCR; TCRdb's copy has only in-frame clones and lacks some. The sample holds about 140,000 clones, over 75% seen once. This specimen was peripheral blood, taken on day 0 of AZD1222 vaccination. These receptor sequences come from an adult in good health.

The chain is built from TRBV19 and TRBJ1-2; TRBD1 matches at 7 bases. CDR3 length equals 15 residues. V shed 4 bases, J shed 4 bases, and the junction held 9 bases outside the gene matches. Per the germline V gene, CDR1 is LNHDA and CDR2 is SQIVND (reference sequence). CDR3 in amino acids: CASSTFGTDRYGYTF. The CDR3 DNA reads as TGTGCCAGTAGTACATTCGGGACAGACCGCTATGGCTACACCTTC.

The V and J genes are TRBV30 and TRBJ1-5, with D possibly being TRBD1 (5 bases). This CDR3 comprises 15 residues. Germline V CDR1 and CDR2: GTSNPN, SVGIG (reference sequence). Trimming left V 4 bases short and J 3 bases short, with 16 bases between. For the CDR3, the DNA is TGTGCCTGGACGGAGGAGGGACTTTCCAATCAGCCCCAGCATTTT. Its translation: CAWTEEGLSNQPQHF.

This clone has a single count. V gene TRBV25-1 combines with J gene TRBJ2-5; 11 nucleotides align to TRBD1. Germline V CDR1 and CDR2: MGHDK, SYGVNS. The CDR3 totals 16 residues. J gave up 7 bases and V 4 bases, and 11 bases lay outside the gene matches. DNA for the CDR3: TGTGCCAGCAGTGTGCTTGGACAGGGGGCGGTAGGGACCCAGTACTTC. Protein sequence: CASSVLGQGAVGTQYF.

This chain links TRBV5-1 with TRBJ2-7; TRBD1 or TRBD2 may be the D gene (5 bases each). The germline V and J ends were trimmed by 4 bases and 0 bases, with 11 bases remaining between them. The CDR3 extends over 14 amino acids. From germline, CDR1 is SGHRS and CDR2 YFSETQ. In DNA, the CDR3 is TGCGCCAGCAGCGAGAGGGGAAACTCCTACGAGCAGTACTTC. Translating it yields CASSERGNSYEQYF.

The chain uses TRBV5-1 and TRBJ1-2, with 10 bases identical to TRBD1. This CDR3 comprises 14 residues. Germline V CDR1 and CDR2: SGHRS, YFSETQ. V was clipped by 3 bases and J by 4 bases; unmatched bases: 3. This CDR3 is CASSSRDRGYGYTF. The CDR3 nucleotides are TGCGCCAGCAGCTCCCGGGACAGGGGCTATGGCTACACCTTC.

The V and J genes are TRBV5-1 and TRBJ1-2; 9 positions match TRBD1. Germline values: CDR1 SGHRS, CDR2 YFSETQ. CDR3 length equals 13 residues. The V gene end was trimmed by 7 bases and the J gene end by 8 bases; junction bases not matched to a gene: 9. The CDR3 loop is CASALTGGEGYTF. DNA of the CDR3: TGCGCCAGCGCCTTAACAGGGGGCGAGGGCTACACCTTC.

The J gene is TRBJ1-4, the V gene TRBV30; no reliable D call. Germline loops: CDR1 GTSNPN, CDR2 SVGIG (reference sequence). Trimming removed 2 bases from V and 2 bases from J, with 9 bases in between. The CDR3 loop spans 14 amino acids. The DNA for the CDR3 is TGTGCCTGGAGTCCATTAGGGACTAATGAAAAACTGTTTTTT. Protein product: CAWSPLGTNEKLFF.

This chain links TRBV30 with TRBJ1-4, with D unresolved. V lost 2 bases and J 4 bases, leaving 5 bases between the germline ends. The CDR3 length is 12 residues. The germline CDR1 and CDR2 sequences are GTSNPN and SVGIG (reference sequence). This CDR3 reads CAWSSFNEKLFF. CDR3 in DNA: TGTGCCTGGAGTTCCTTTAATGAAAAACTGTTTTTT.

The V call is TRBV5-1, the J call TRBJ2-7, with 8 nucleotides matching TRBD1. The V gene end was trimmed by 4 bases and the J gene end by 5 bases; junction bases not matched to a gene: 8. CDR1 and CDR2 (germline): SGHRS, YFSETQ. The CDR3 totals 14 residues. For the CDR3, the DNA is TGCGCCAGCAGCCCGGGACAGGAGGGTGACGAGCAGTACTTC. This encodes CASSPGQEGDEQYF.

This clone came up once. The genes are TRBV18 and TRBJ1-5, with D perhaps matching TRBD1 (5 bases). This CDR3 region has 14 residues. Per germline, CDR1 KGHSH and CDR2 LQKENI. With 3 bases removed from V and 4 bases from J, the gap between germline ends came to 10 bases. The DNA of the CDR3 is TGTGCCAGCTCACCTGACAGAGCTAATCAGCCCCAGCATTTT. Its protein is CASSPDRANQPQHF.

The rearrangement uses TRBV9 and TRBJ1-2, with D perhaps matching TRBD1 (5 bases). Per germline, CDR1 SGDLS and CDR2 YYNGEE. CDR3 length equals 13 residues. V lost 4 bases and J lost 8, with 15 bases in between. CDR3 nucleotides: TGTGCCAGCAGCTTGTCTCAGGGAGGCGGCTACACCTTC. This codes for CASSLSQGGGYTF.

The V call is TRBV27, the J call TRBJ1-5, with TRBD1 identical over 7 bases. The germline gives CDR1 MNHEY, CDR2 SMNVEV (reference sequence). With V trimmed by 5 bases and J by 0 bases, 10 bases remained unmatched. The CDR3 covers 17 residues. The DNA for the CDR3 is TGTGCCAGCAGTCCCCGACAGGGCCCATATAGCAATCAGCCCCAGCATTTT. Translation gives CASSPRQGPYSNQPQHF.

The chain links TRBV28 to TRBJ2-7; D might be TRBD2 (5 bases). Between the trimmed V and J ends, which lost 3 bases and 5 bases, there was a span of 17 bases. The V gene's germline CDR1 is MDHEN and CDR2 SYDVKM. The CDR3 has 15 amino acids. In DNA form, the CDR3 reads TGTGCCAGCAGTTTCCCCCGGGAAGTATCCAACGAGCAGTACTTC. Its translation is CASSFPREVSNEQYF.

The gene calls are TRBV4-1 and TRBJ2-3; D not resolved. This CDR3 is built from 12 residues. CDR1 MGHRA and CDR2 YSYEKL come from the germline V gene. V was pared by 2 bases and J by 4 bases, with 4 bases between. The chain's CDR3 is CASSQSPDTQYF. The CDR3 region has the DNA TGCGCCAGCAGCCAATCTCCAGATACGCAGTATTTT.

V and J are TRBV10-3 and TRBJ1-4; D unclear. Germline CDR1 and CDR2: ENHRY and SYGVKD. The germline V and J ends were trimmed by 0 bases and 7 bases, with 6 bases remaining between them. The CDR3 is made up of 13 amino acids. CDR3 bases: TGTGCCATCAGTGAGTCGTCTTTTGAAAAACTGTTTTTT. It translates to CAISESSFEKLFF.

J is TRBJ2-7 and V is TRBV11-2; D assignment may be TRBD1 or TRBD2 (6 bases each). The CDR3 is made up of 15 amino acids. Germline V CDR1 and CDR2: SGHAT, FQNNGV. With 6 bases removed from V and 4 bases from J, the gap between germline ends came to 19 bases. CDR3 sequence (DNA): TGTGCCAGCAGGACCCTTACGGGGGCGGGATACGAGCAGTACTTC. It specifies CASRTLTGAGYEQYF.

The chain recombines TRBV13 with TRBJ1-2, with TRBD1 matching 8 bases. Germline V CDR1 and CDR2: PRHDT, FYEKMQ (reference sequence). CDR3 length: 14 residues. The V and J ends lost 5 bases and 6 bases, in that order; junction bases with no gene match: 8. The chain's CDR3 is CASSVGQGRDGYTF. DNA of the CDR3: TGTGCCAGCAGCGTCGGACAGGGAAGGGATGGCTACACCTTC.

The chain couples TRBV18 to TRBJ1-1; D gene ambiguous. In germline, CDR1 is KGHSH, CDR2 LQKENI. V lost 2 bases to trimming and J lost 0 bases, with 13 bases between them. CDR3 length: 16 residues. CDR3 DNA: TGTGCCAGCTCACCATGGTCAGGAGTTATGAACACTGAAGCTTTCTTT. Its protein product is CASSPWSGVMNTEAFF. Combining the CDR3 with reference TRBV18 and TRBJ1-1 gives the whole variable domain NAGVMQNPRHLVRRRGQEARLRCSPMKGHSHVYWYRQLPEEGLKFMVYLQKENIIDESGMPKERFSAEFPKEGPSILRIQQVVRGDSAAYFCASSPWSGVMNTEAFFGQGTRLTVV.

In the case of this clone: Other DNA variants within this sample encode the same CDR3. CDR3 in DNA: TGTGCCAGCAGTTACTCTCGCTCAAGCTCTGGAAACACCATATATTTT. Translated: CASSYSRSSSGNTIYF. The gene calls are TRBV6-5 and TRBJ1-3; D unclear. Germline V gene data show CDR1 as MNHEY and CDR2 as SVGAGI. The CDR3 length is 16 residues. Deletions cut 0 bases from V and 0 bases from J, with 9 bases between.

The rearrangement uses TRBV7-6 and TRBJ1-1; D perhaps matches TRBD1 (6 bases). Per the germline V gene, CDR1 is SGHVS and CDR2 is FNYEAQ. This CDR3 is built from 13 residues. V lost 4 bases and J 1 base, leaving 7 bases between the germline ends. This CDR3 is CASSWGQNTEAFF. CDR3 nucleotides: TGTGCCAGCAGCTGGGGACAGAACACTGAAGCTTTCTTT.

The chain recombines TRBV29-1 with TRBJ2-7, with 8 bases matching TRBD1. Germline V gene data show CDR1 as SQVTM and CDR2 as ANQGSEA. V lost 1 base, J lost 2 bases, and 1 base stayed unmatched. This CDR3 spans 13 amino acids. The CDR3 loop is CSVEGTGPYEQYF. For the CDR3, the DNA is TGCAGCGTTGAAGGGACAGGGCCCTACGAGCAGTACTTC.

CDR3 loop: CASSRDRGGNTEAFF. The DNA of the CDR3 is TGTGCCAGCAGCCGGGACAGGGGAGGGAACACTGAAGCTTTCTTT. The chain employs TRBV5-4 and TRBJ1-1; 10 bases are shared with TRBD1. The CDR3 totals 15 residues. V shed 4 bases, J shed 1 base, and the junction held 4 bases outside the gene matches. Germline CDR1 SGHNT, CDR2 YYREEE (reference sequence).